A single sample is the source of the 31 T cell receptor beta chains below, sequenced in a study of shared clonotypes between healthy human individuals. Assay used: immunoSEQ multiplex PCR; TCRdb lists only in-frame clones, some missing. The sample records over a million clones, around 75% being singletons. The sample comprised memory CD4+ T cells sorted from blood. Regarding subset: CD45RA-negative fraction. The receptor source for this set is a young man in good health.

The chain has TRBV29-1 and TRBJ2-2, with D possibly TRBD1 on 6 matching bases. Deletions cut 5 bases from V and 1 base from J, with 14 bases between. The CDR3 is 15 amino acids. Germline V gene sequence: CDR1 SQVTM, CDR2 ANQGSEA. The CDR3 DNA reads TGCAGCGTTCGGTCCGGGACAAGGAACACCGGGGAGCTGTTTTTT. It codes for CSVRSGTRNTGELFF.

With regard to this clone: Other DNA sequences in the same sample also yield this CDR3. The V call is TRBV7-2, the J call TRBJ2-3; D is unclear. The V gene lost 2 bases and the J gene lost 5 bases, with 2 bases spanning the gap. The CDR3 is made up of 11 amino acids. Germline V gives CDR1 SGHTA, CDR2 FQGNSA. CDR3 protein: CASSLLDTQYF. The DNA of the CDR3 is TGTGCCAGCAGCTTACTAGATACGCAGTATTTT.

V is TRBV19 and J is TRBJ1-5; 7 bases are a match to TRBD1. The CDR3 is 13 residues long. Germline CDR1 and CDR2: LNHDA and SQIVND (reference sequence). Unmatched junction bases numbered 11, after V lost 7 bases and J lost 11 bases. The CDR3 loop is CASTRTGVIAQHF. The CDR3 DNA sequence: TGTGCCAGTACCAGGACAGGCGTCATAGCCCAGCATTTT.

The chain couples TRBV18 to TRBJ1-4; the D gene is possibly TRBD1 (5 bases). The CDR3 loop spans 18 amino acids. CDR1 is KGHSH and CDR2 is LQKENI in the germline V gene. V dropped 0 bases and J dropped 8 bases, with 22 bases sitting between them. Written as DNA, the CDR3 is TGTGCCAGCTCACCACCTCCCCCCACGGGGGGAGTACGGGAAAAACTGTTTTTT. It codes for CASSPPPPTGGVREKLFF.

There are many counts of this clone. This rearrangement joins TRBV30 to TRBJ2-3, with TRBD2 matching over 8 bases. Germline assignment: CDR1 GTSNPN and CDR2 SVGIG (reference sequence). The length of the CDR3 is 13 residues. Trimming took 8 bases from V and 2 from J; bases not matched to a gene: 6. In DNA, the CDR3 is TGTGCCCGCTCTAGCGGGTTCACAGATACGCAGTATTTT. Amino acid sequence: CARSSGFTDTQYF.

This clone showed up just a few times. The genes are TRBV19 and TRBJ2-3; D remains unclear. The germline CDR1 and CDR2 sequences are LNHDA and SQIVND (reference sequence). Trimming took 0 bases from V and 14 from J, leaving 18 bases between them. CDR3 length equals 14 residues. CDR3 coding DNA: TGTGCCAGTAGTATAGATTGGCAGGCTGGCGAGCGGTATTTT. It translates to CASSIDWQAGERYF.

To note about this clone: The same CDR3 arises from other DNA sequences in this sample as well. This chain joins TRBV2 and TRBJ2-7, with D tentatively TRBD2 (5 bases). The V end was cut by 8 bases, the J end by 5 bases, with 10 bases between. Germline lookup yields CDR1 SNHLY and CDR2 FYNNEI. CDR3 size: 11 residues. Written as DNA, the CDR3 is TGTGCCAGCCGGGGTTCCCACGAGCAGTACTTC. This encodes CASRGSHEQYF. Drawing the rest from reference TRBV2 and TRBJ2-7, the complete variable domain is EPEVTQTPSHQVTQMGQEVILRCVPISNHLYFYWYRQILGQKVEFLVSFYNNEISEKSEIFDDQFSVERPDGSNFTLKIRSTKLEDSAMYFCASRGSHEQYFGPGTRLTVT.

The chain combines TRBV27 with TRBJ2-7, with D tentatively TRBD2 (6 bases). This CDR3 has 13 amino acids. From germline, CDR1 is MNHEY and CDR2 SMNVEV (reference sequence). V lost 8 bases to trimming and J lost 6 bases, with 17 bases between them. The CDR3 nucleotides are TGTGCCAGCGGGGGACTTGCGCCCGGCGAGCAGTACTTC. Protein sequence: CASGGLAPGEQYF.

V and J are TRBV18 and TRBJ1-2, with TRBD1 matching 9 bases. CDR3 size: 16 residues. The trim removed 2 bases at V and 1 base at J, leaving 5 bases unmatched. Looked up from germline, CDR1 is KGHSH and CDR2 is LQKENI. The CDR3 reads CASSPSGTGNNYGYTF. CDR3 sequence (DNA): TGTGCCAGCTCACCATCTGGGACAGGGAATAACTATGGCTACACCTTC.

On this clone: Different DNA sequences within this sample yield the same CDR3. V and J are TRBV11-1 and TRBJ2-7; 7 positions agree with TRBD1. The junction had 8 bases not matched to a gene; V was cut back by 6 bases and J by 0 bases. Germline values: CDR1 SGHAT, CDR2 FQDESV (reference sequence). The CDR3 totals 15 residues. The CDR3: CASSPGTAISYEQYF. DNA for the CDR3: TGTGCCAGCAGTCCCGGGACAGCGATCTCCTACGAGCAGTACTTC.

The chain has TRBV5-1 and TRBJ1-4, with 8 positions matching TRBD1. Germline loops: CDR1 SGHRS, CDR2 YFSETQ. V gave up 4 bases and J gave up 0 bases; unmatched junction bases: 5. The CDR3 runs 16 residues. The CDR3 DNA reads TGCGCCAGCAGCGCGGGACAGGTGGCAACTAATGAAAAACTGTTTTTT. Its protein is CASSAGQVATNEKLFF.

The chain has TRBV7-2 and TRBJ2-1, with TRBD2 identical over 8 bases. V trimming: 1 base; J trimming: 7 bases; junction bases outside the gene matches: 9. Germline V gives CDR1 SGHTA, CDR2 FQGNSA. The CDR3 spans 16 residues. The CDR3 DNA sequence: TGTGCCAGCAGCTTAGAGATCGGGAGGGCGAGTAATGAGCAGTTCTTC. Its protein product is CASSLEIGRASNEQFF.

The count of this clone is one. The chain has TRBV2 and TRBJ2-3; D is uncertain. Germline CDR1 SNHLY, CDR2 FYNNEI. This CDR3 comprises 11 residues. Trimming shortened V by 7 bases and J by 2 bases, and 4 bases separated the two germline ends. The CDR3 reads CASTNTDTQYF. The CDR3 nucleotides read TGTGCCAGCACAAACACAGATACGCAGTATTTT. Full variable domain (remainder filled in from reference TRBV2 and TRBJ2-3): EPEVTQTPSHQVTQMGQEVILRCVPISNHLYFYWYRQILGQKVEFLVSFYNNEISEKSEIFDDQFSVERPDGSNFTLKIRSTKLEDSAMYFCASTNTDTQYFGPGTRLTVL.

Concerning this clone: Different DNA sequences within this sample yield the same CDR3. The chain carries TRBV5-8 and TRBJ2-5, with D perhaps matching TRBD1 (6 bases). V lost 4 bases, J lost 5 bases, and 12 bases lay in between. Per germline, CDR1 SGHTS and CDR2 YDEGEE. The CDR3 has 13 residues. The CDR3 DNA sequence: TGTGCCAGCAGCCTTACAGGGAAGGAGACCCAGTACTTC. Residues: CASSLTGKETQYF.

The rearrangement uses TRBV20-1 and TRBJ2-5; D not resolved. The CDR3 runs 11 residues. Germline CDR1 reads DFQATT; CDR2 reads SNEGSKA (reference sequence). V lost 6 bases to trimming and J lost 2 bases, with 7 bases between them. The CDR3 spells CSAASQETQYF. DNA of the CDR3: TGCAGTGCCGCCTCTCAAGAGACCCAGTACTTC.

The gene calls are TRBV5-1 and TRBJ1-5; D uncertain. Trimming cost V 2 bases and J 2 bases, with 20 bases left between them. CDR1 is SGHRS and CDR2 is YFSETQ in the germline V gene. The CDR3 has 18 residues. CDR3 coding DNA: TGCGCCAGCAGCTTAGAAGCCCGTTGGGGAATGCGCAATCAGCCCCAGCATTTT. Translation: CASSLEARWGMRNQPQHF.

The chain has TRBV30 and TRBJ2-1; 13 positions match TRBD2. Germline V CDR1 and CDR2: GTSNPN, SVGIG (reference sequence). The CDR3 runs to 16 residues. V lost 3 bases, J lost 2 bases, and 4 bases stayed unmatched. CDR3 in DNA: TGTGCCTGGAGCGGGACTAGCGGGGAGGCCTACAATGAGCAGTTCTTC. Translation: CAWSGTSGEAYNEQFF.

This clone was observed a few times. V and J are TRBV5-1 and TRBJ2-1; no reliable D call. Trimming cost V 5 bases and J 3 bases, with 9 bases left between them. From germline, CDR1 is SGHRS and CDR2 YFSETQ. The CDR3 spans 13 residues. The CDR3 spells CASRTDDYNEQFF. Written as DNA, the CDR3 is TGCGCCAGCAGAACGGACGACTACAATGAGCAGTTCTTC.

The gene calls are TRBV7-9 and TRBJ1-2, with a weak D call TRBD1 (5 bases). Germline-derived CDR1 and CDR2 are SEHNR and FQNEAQ (reference sequence). The CDR3 runs to 16 residues. V shed 5 bases and J shed 4 bases, with 20 bases lying between them. The CDR3 DNA is TGTGCCAGCAGCCGGACCCAGGGTAGAGGGGCCTATGGCTACACCTTC. It encodes CASSRTQGRGAYGYTF.

The chain is built from TRBV5-6 and TRBJ2-5, with TRBD1 matching over 8 bases. This CDR3 is 14 amino acids long. Germline assignment: CDR1 SGHDT and CDR2 YYEEEE. With V trimmed by 7 bases and J by 5 bases, 10 bases remained unmatched. CDR3 in amino acids: CASCIRGLKETQYF. The CDR3 bases are TGTGCCAGCTGCATCAGGGGGCTGAAGGAGACCCAGTACTTC.

This clone is a singleton in its sample. The rearrangement links TRBV11-2 to TRBJ2-1; D is perhaps TRBD1 (6 bases). V was cut by 4 bases and J by 5 bases, with 18 bases left in between. Germline CDR1 reads SGHAT; CDR2 reads FQNNGV. The length of the CDR3 is 16 residues. The CDR3 is CASSYHRVGGNNEQFF. In DNA form, the CDR3 reads TGTGCCAGCAGCTACCACAGGGTTGGAGGTAACAATGAGCAGTTCTTC.

The V gene is TRBV5-5, the J gene TRBJ2-1, with D possibly TRBD1 on 5 matching bases. This CDR3 has 15 amino acids. Trimming removed 4 bases at V and 9 bases at J, with 20 bases between. Germline V gene data show CDR1 as SGHKS and CDR2 as YYEKEE (reference sequence). In DNA, the CDR3 is TGTGCCAGCAGCCCGGCAAGTATGGGGCCGGGTGAGCAGTTCTTC. Encoded protein: CASSPASMGPGEQFF.

In DNA form, the CDR3 reads TGCGCCAGCAGCCAGGTCAGTCGTGGACAGTTGGAGACCCAGTACTTC. Translation gives CASSQVSRGQLETQYF. The chain is built from TRBV4-1 and TRBJ2-5; the D gene is possibly TRBD1 (6 bases). CDR1 and CDR2 from the germline V gene are MGHRA and YSYEKL. V shed 3 bases and J shed 5 bases, with 19 bases lying between them. This CDR3 has 16 residues.

This chain connects TRBV6-5 to TRBJ2-3; D gene ambiguous. The CDR3 is made up of 15 amino acids. CDR1 and CDR2 from the germline V gene are MNHEY and SVGAGI. With 0 bases removed from V and 3 bases from J, the gap between germline ends came to 10 bases. The CDR3 bases are TGTGCCAGCAGTTACTCGATTGCAAGGACAGATACGCAGTATTTT. Its protein product is CASSYSIARTDTQYF.

This clone was detected only once. The genes are TRBV19 and TRBJ2-2, with TRBD2 identical over 11 bases. Germline V gene sequence: CDR1 LNHDA, CDR2 SQIVND (reference sequence). Trimming removed 10 bases from V and 7 bases from J; junction bases left unmatched: 8. This CDR3 region has 14 residues. The CDR3 sequence is CATSLAGVVGELFF. The CDR3 coding sequence is TGTGCCACCTCACTAGCGGGAGTCGTCGGGGAGCTGTTTTTT.

The table lists this clone with a few counts. The rearrangement uses TRBV30 and TRBJ2-1; D not resolved. Per germline, CDR1 GTSNPN and CDR2 SVGIG (reference sequence). There are 12 residues in the CDR3. Trimming shortened V by 3 bases and J by 10 bases, and 13 bases separated the two germline ends. CDR3 nucleotide sequence: TGTGCCTGGAGAGCGTGGGCCGCGGAGCAGTTCTTC. This encodes CAWRAWAAEQFF. The full variable domain, rest sourced from reference TRBV30 and TRBJ2-1, is SQTIHQWPATLVQPVGSPLSLECTVEGTSNPNLYWYRQAAGRGLQLLFYSVGIGQISSEVPQNLSASRPQDRQFILSSKKLLLSDSGFYLCAWRAWAAEQFFGPGTRLTVL.

The J gene is TRBJ2-1, the V gene TRBV7-2; D unclear. CDR1 and CDR2 (germline): SGHTA, FQGNSA. Between the trimmed V and J ends, which lost 5 bases and 4 bases, there was a span of 12 bases. The CDR3 is 14 residues long. In DNA, the CDR3 is TGTGCCAGCAGCCTTCTTGGGGAATACAATGAGCAGTTCTTC. Its protein product is CASSLLGEYNEQFF.

This clone has just a few counts. V is TRBV30 and J is TRBJ1-1; D is unresolved. Germline values: CDR1 GTSNPN, CDR2 SVGIG (reference sequence). The length of the CDR3 is 10 residues. V lost 5 bases, J lost 7 bases, and 8 bases lay in between. In nucleotides, the CDR3 is TGTGCCTGGGGACGGCTTGAAGCTTTCTTT. Amino acid sequence: CAWGRLEAFF.

This clone has just a few counts. The V call is TRBV9, the J call TRBJ2-3; 14 nucleotides agree with TRBD2. Germline V gene lookup returns CDR1 SGDLS and CDR2 YYNGEE. This CDR3 is 18 amino acids long. V shed 0 bases, J shed 4 bases, and the junction held 7 bases outside the gene matches. DNA for the CDR3: TGTGCCAGCAGCGTAGCCGGGACTAGCGGGAGTCGGGCAGATACGCAGTATTTT. This encodes CASSVAGTSGSRADTQYF.

The chain joins TRBV6-5 to TRBJ2-1; 8 bases agree with TRBD1. CDR1 MNHEY and CDR2 SVGAGI come from the germline V gene. The CDR3 sequence is 12 residues long. The V and J ends lost 2 bases and 12 bases, in that order; junction bases with no gene match: 3. The CDR3 here is CASSYDRGVQFF. DNA of the CDR3: TGTGCCAGCAGTTACGACAGGGGTGTGCAGTTCTTC.

The CDR3, as DNA: TGTGCCAGCAGTTATGGGACCGGACTTGACTATTCACCCCTCCACTTT. This codes for CASSYGTGLDYSPLHF. V gene TRBV27 combines with J gene TRBJ1-6; maybe TRBD1 (5 bases). This CDR3 has 16 amino acids. V was trimmed by 4 bases and J by 8 bases, leaving 18 bases between them. Germline values: CDR1 MNHEY, CDR2 SMNVEV (reference sequence).